A single sample is the source of the 25 T cell receptor beta chains below, sequenced in a study of T cell changes during pregnancy in multiple sclerosis (dated by TCRdb to about 2019). Libraries were made using the immunoSEQ multiplex PCR assay. TCRdb mirrors the immuneACCESS table, restricted to in-frame sequences. Some clones are absent from its copies; in checked studies, under half trace to an unresolved V gene, and the reason for the others is unknown. This sample has under 55,000 clones in its table, and around nine tenths of those were observed once. The top ten constitute more than 0.3% of the sample. This specimen was CD4+ T cells from peripheral blood mononuclear cells, taken before pregnancy. The receptors derive from a female donor with multiple sclerosis, enrolled in a pregnancy study.

The chain joins TRBV9 to TRBJ2-1; 8 bases are a match to TRBD1. After removal of 2 bases from V and 3 bases from J, the junction contained 7 bases not matched to a gene. Germline assignment: CDR1 SGDLS and CDR2 YYNGEE. The CDR3 length is 16 residues. The CDR3 is CASSVGDRGVYNEQFF. The CDR3 DNA reads TGTGCCAGCAGCGTGGGAGACAGGGGTGTCTACAATGAGCAGTTCTTC.

The chain is built from TRBV7-7 and TRBJ2-3; 10 positions match TRBD2. This CDR3 has 15 amino acids. CDR1 is SSHAT and CDR2 is FNYEAQ in the germline V gene (reference sequence). Trimming took 5 bases from V and 4 from J; bases not matched to a gene: 6. In nucleotides, the CDR3 is TGTGCCAGCAGCCAGGGACTAGCGAACGCAGATACGCAGTATTTT. This translates into CASSQGLANADTQYF.

The table lists this clone with a count of one. The chain is built from TRBV7-3 and TRBJ2-2; D not resolved. Germline CDR1 is SGHTA and CDR2 is FQGTGA. Trimming left V 0 bases short and J 0 bases short, with 5 bases between. The CDR3 covers 15 residues. CDR3 DNA sequence: TGTGCCAGCAGCTTAACCGCGGCGAACACCGGGGAGCTGTTTTTT. This translates into CASSLTAANTGELFF.

This chain uses TRBV2 with TRBJ2-7; 8 bases agree with TRBD1. Germline CDR1 reads SNHLY; CDR2 reads FYNNEI. The CDR3 covers 14 residues. V lost 2 bases to trimming and J lost 4 bases; unmatched junction nucleotides: 4. Here the CDR3 reads CASSERDRGYEQYF. The CDR3 nucleotides are TGTGCCAGCAGTGAACGAGACAGGGGATACGAGCAGTACTTC.

V and J are TRBV5-1 and TRBJ2-1; tentatively, D is TRBD1 (5 bases). Trimming took 0 bases from V and 2 from J, leaving 12 bases between them. The CDR3 is made up of 16 amino acids. CDR1 is SGHRS and CDR2 is YFSETQ in the germline V gene. The CDR3 region has the DNA TGCGCCAGCAGCTTGGCCGAGGTGGGGCCCTACAATGAGCAGTTCTTC. Translated: CASSLAEVGPYNEQFF.

The rearrangement links TRBV6-1 to TRBJ2-3, with 8 bases aligning to TRBD2. This CDR3 spans 15 amino acids. The germline CDR1 and CDR2 sequences are MNHNS and SASEGT. The trim removed 6 bases at V and 0 bases at J, leaving 5 bases unmatched. The CDR3 sequence: CASSTTSGSTDTQYF. CDR3 nucleotides: TGTGCCAGCAGCACCACTAGCGGCAGCACAGATACGCAGTATTTT.

J is TRBJ2-1 and V is TRBV29-1; no clear D gene. Trimming took off 4 bases at V and 3 bases at J, with 7 bases between the two ends. Germline V gene lookup returns CDR1 SQVTM and CDR2 ANQGSEA. This CDR3 is built from 12 residues. The CDR3 protein is CSVVPSYNEQFF. CDR3 nucleotides: TGCAGCGTTGTTCCGAGCTACAATGAGCAGTTCTTC.

J is TRBJ2-7 and V is TRBV19; D not resolved. Germline V gene sequence: CDR1 LNHDA, CDR2 SQIVND (reference sequence). This CDR3 is built from 13 residues. V dropped 5 bases and J dropped 3 bases, with 11 bases sitting between them. The CDR3: CASSRTASYEQYF. The CDR3 nucleotides read TGTGCCAGTAGTCGCACCGCCAGCTACGAGCAGTACTTC.

V and J are TRBV5-1 and TRBJ1-2; no clear D. The ends were cut back, 2 bases at V and 7 bases at J, with 9 bases in the middle. CDR1 SGHRS and CDR2 YFSETQ come from the germline V gene. The CDR3 has 12 amino acids. CDR3: CASSFGAVGYTF. The CDR3 DNA sequence: TGCGCCAGCAGCTTCGGCGCGGTTGGCTACACCTTC.

This chain joins TRBV18 and TRBJ2-2; possible D gene TRBD1, 6 bases. This CDR3 has 14 amino acids. Germline V CDR1 and CDR2: KGHSH, LQKENI. V lost 1 base, J lost 3 bases, and 6 bases lay in between. The CDR3 loop reads CASSPRGHTGELFF. The DNA of the CDR3 is TGTGCCAGCTCACCACGGGGGCACACCGGGGAGCTGTTTTTT. Full variable domain (rest looked up from reference TRBV18 and TRBJ2-2): NAGVMQNPRHLVRRRGQEARLRCSPMKGHSHVYWYRQLPEEGLKFMVYLQKENIIDESGMPKERFSAEFPKEGPSILRIQQVVRGDSAAYFCASSPRGHTGELFFGEGSRLTVL.

This chain connects TRBV19 to TRBJ2-2; 7 bases line up with TRBD2. Germline V lookup: CDR1 LNHDA, CDR2 SQIVND (reference sequence). Trimming at V came to 6 bases and at J to 8 bases, leaving 9 bases not matched to a gene. The CDR3 runs to 14 residues. Written as DNA, the CDR3 is TGTGCCAGTAGATCTAGCGGACGTGGAGGGGAGCTGTTTTTT. Encoded protein: CASRSSGRGGELFF.

CDR3 in amino acids: CAGQAFSEQYF. Here the CDR3 DNA reads TGTGCGGGACAGGCCTTTAGCGAGCAGTACTTC. This chain joins TRBV7-9 and TRBJ2-7; TRBD1 matches 8 bases. This CDR3 is built from 11 residues. In germline, CDR1 is SEHNR, CDR2 FQNEAQ (reference sequence).

This chain uses TRBV19 with TRBJ2-4, with 7 bases aligning to TRBD2. Trimming cost V 4 bases and J 6 bases; bases outside gene matches: 3. The CDR3 is 13 amino acids. CDR1 LNHDA and CDR2 SQIVND come from the germline V gene (reference sequence). DNA of the CDR3: TGTGCCAGTAGTAAGGCTAGCGGAAACATTCAGTACTTC. It translates to CASSKASGNIQYF.

The chain joins TRBV5-8 to TRBJ1-2; 7 bases map to TRBD1. The CDR3 loop spans 15 amino acids. The trim removed 2 bases at V and 4 bases at J, leaving 8 bases unmatched. Germline V gene data show CDR1 as SGHTS and CDR2 as YDEGEE. The CDR3 DNA sequence: TGTGCCAGCAGCTTAGGGGGCTACCGCGGCTATGGCTACACCTTC. Protein sequence: CASSLGGYRGYGYTF.

The rearrangement links TRBV19 to TRBJ1-1, with D perhaps TRBD1 (6 bases). Trimming stripped 6 bases from V and 7 bases from J, with 21 bases between. This CDR3 contains 15 residues. CDR1 is LNHDA and CDR2 is SQIVND in the germline V gene (reference sequence). The CDR3 nucleotides are TGTGCCAGTAGCCACGGTCGGACAGCACCAATTGAAGCTTTCTTT. The encoded protein is CASSHGRTAPIEAFF.

J is TRBJ2-2 and V is TRBV9; a possible D gene is TRBD2 (6 bases). The CDR3 is 17 residues long. Germline loops: CDR1 SGDLS, CDR2 YYNGEE. The germline V and J ends were trimmed by 7 bases and 4 bases, with 23 bases remaining between them. CDR3 loop: CASRRGGAGKITGELFF. As DNA, the CDR3 is TGTGCCAGCCGCCGTGGCGGGGCGGGGAAAATCACCGGGGAGCTGTTTTTT.

The V call is TRBV27, the J call TRBJ2-3, with 8 positions matching TRBD2. Germline values: CDR1 MNHEY, CDR2 SMNVEV (reference sequence). Germline trimming cut 4 bases from V and 8 bases from J; bases unmatched to any gene: 8. The CDR3 totals 14 residues. CDR3 nucleotide sequence: TGTGCCAGCAGTTCCAGCGGGAGTAGGGGTACGCAGTATTTT. This codes for CASSSSGSRGTQYF.

This clone was seen a single time. The genes are TRBV7-9 and TRBJ1-1; D perhaps matches TRBD1 (5 bases). The CDR3 is 12 amino acids. The V gene's germline CDR1 is SEHNR and CDR2 FQNEAQ (reference sequence). The ends were cut back, 1 base at V and 11 bases at J, with 11 bases in the middle. The CDR3 nucleotides read TGTGCCAGCAGCTTAGAGGCGGGGGAGGCTTTCTTT. Protein product: CASSLEAGEAFF.

This clone came up once. The chain has TRBV7-9 and TRBJ1-5; D is perhaps TRBD1 (5 bases). This CDR3 is built from 14 residues. The germline CDR1 and CDR2 sequences are SEHNR and FQNEAQ (reference sequence). V was trimmed by 6 bases and J by 4 bases, leaving 13 bases between them. In nucleotides, the CDR3 is TGTGCCAGCAGGGGGCCAGGAATTAATCAGCCCCAGCATTTT. This codes for CASRGPGINQPQHF.

The V gene is TRBV4-1, the J gene TRBJ2-2, with D perhaps matching TRBD2 (5 bases). The ends were cut back, 1 base at V and 7 bases at J, with 13 bases in the middle. Germline CDR1 reads MGHRA; CDR2 reads YSYEKL. The CDR3 extends over 15 amino acids. In nucleotides, the CDR3 is TGCGCCAGCAGCCAAGTTCGGGGTCTCGGCGGGGAGCTGTTTTTT. It specifies CASSQVRGLGGELFF.

This chain links TRBV11-2 with TRBJ2-3; possibly TRBD2 for D (6 bases). The length of the CDR3 is 17 residues. Per germline, CDR1 SGHAT and CDR2 FQNNGV. Trimming took off 1 base at V and 2 bases at J, with 16 bases between the two ends. The CDR3 coding sequence is TGTGCCAGCAGCTTAGTTAGGGCTAGCGCAAACACAGATACGCAGTATTTT. This translates into CASSLVRASANTDTQYF.

V usage is TRBV5-1 and J usage is TRBJ2-1; TRBD2 aligns across 9 bases. V gave up 0 bases and J gave up 7 bases; unmatched junction bases: 8. The CDR3 has 16 amino acids. Germline CDR1 SGHRS, CDR2 YFSETQ. The CDR3 coding sequence is TGCGCCAGCAGCTTGGAGGCGCTAGCGGGAAGGAATGAGCAGTTCTTC. Translated, it gives CASSLEALAGRNEQFF. Supplemented by reference TRBV5-1 and TRBJ2-1, the full variable domain reads KAGVTQTPRYLIKTRGQQVTLSCSPISGHRSVSWYQQTPGQGLQFLFEYFSETQRNKGNFPGRFSGRQFSNSRSEMNVSTLELGDSALYLCASSLEALAGRNEQFFGPGTRLTVL.

This sequence joins TRBV11-2 and TRBJ2-7, with 7 positions matching TRBD2. CDR3 length equals 13 residues. V lost 5 bases to trimming and J lost 10 bases; unmatched junction nucleotides: 11. Per germline, CDR1 SGHAT and CDR2 FQNNGV. CDR3 region: CASSITSATKQYF. CDR3 nucleotides: TGTGCCAGCAGCATAACTAGCGCCACCAAACAGTACTTC.

The chain has TRBV29-1 and TRBJ2-3, with a weak D call TRBD2 (6 bases). V gave up 6 bases and J gave up 0 bases, with 19 bases separating them. CDR1 and CDR2 from the germline V gene are SQVTM and ANQGSEA. This CDR3 is built from 16 residues. The CDR3 sequence is CSVNGGLDFSTDTQYF. The CDR3 DNA is TGCAGCGTCAACGGGGGACTCGACTTTAGCACAGATACGCAGTATTTT.

This clone was found a few times. This chain links TRBV19 with TRBJ1-1; D is unclear. Trimming pared 6 bases from V and 1 base from J, leaving 12 bases between. Germline V gives CDR1 LNHDA, CDR2 SQIVND (reference sequence). CDR3 size: 14 residues. DNA of the CDR3: TGTGCCAGTAGCATCACACGGAGGAACACTGAAGCTTTCTTT. It codes for CASSITRRNTEAFF.